This TCR beta chain emerged from a study of cytomegalovirus exposure and HLA in healthy donors. This clone was observed a single time. The antigen is undetermined. The PCR employed 60 Vbeta primers together with 13 Jbeta primers. The table came from immunoSEQ multiplex PCR; TCRdb's copy has only in-frame clones and leaves some out. Here the sample spans under 200,000 clones, 77% being singletons. Broader study findings: Most of the TCR beta V segments (in an earlier analysis) were productive either about 87% or about 30% of the time. A reported reduction in N-insertions relative to the 666-donor mean was seen in an Asian-associated ancestry cluster in a later analysis. A later analysis found common viral pathogens apparently linked to several of the most significant clusters. Sequencing likely caused a cluster of highly shared sequence variants.

The CDR3 is 16 amino acids. Germline CDR1 MGHRA, CDR2 YSYEKL. With 0 bases removed from V and 2 bases from J, the gap between germline ends came to 10 bases. The chain uses TRBV4-1 and TRBJ2-2; TRBD1 is a possible D gene (5 bases). The receptor's source is a man in his fifties or sixties in good health and CMV-seropositive. Source material: PBMCs. CDR3 sequence (DNA): TGCGCCAGCAGCCAAGAAGGGGCGGTTAACACCGGGGAGCTGTTTTTT. It translates to CASSQEGAVNTGELFF.